Below, 17 T cell receptor beta chains from the same sample are listed, as sequenced in a study of blood T cell repertoires in COVID-19. The method was immunoSEQ multiplex PCR; TCRdb's version includes in-frame clones alone and lacks a portion of them. The sample yields about 360,000 clones, about four fifths seen once. Input material: peripheral blood. Receptors were obtained from a human donor with acute or convalescent COVID-19. The donor label of this sample is uncertain.

V gene TRBV28 combines with J gene TRBJ2-5; 9 positions match TRBD1. V lost 6 bases to trimming and J lost 1 base; unmatched junction nucleotides: 6. Germline V lookup: CDR1 MDHEN, CDR2 SYDVKM. The CDR3 spans 15 residues. CDR3 sequence (DNA): TGTGCCAGCAGCCGATCGGGACAGGGCCAAGAGACCCAGTACTTC. This translates into CASSRSGQGQETQYF.

This clone occurred a few times. The V gene is TRBV29-1, the J gene TRBJ2-3; 7 nucleotides align to TRBD1. This CDR3 has 14 amino acids. Germline V gene sequence: CDR1 SQVTM, CDR2 ANQGSEA. The V gene end was trimmed by 3 bases and the J gene end by 0 bases; junction bases not matched to a gene: 3. The CDR3 spells CSVDRQGSTDTQYF. CDR3 sequence (DNA): TGCAGCGTTGATCGACAGGGCAGCACAGATACGCAGTATTTT.

The chain carries TRBV2 and TRBJ1-5; D uncertain. The CDR3 runs to 14 residues. V was pared by 1 base and J by 3 bases, with 7 bases between. Germline V gene lookup returns CDR1 SNHLY and CDR2 FYNNEI. The CDR3 protein is CASSEGRLNQPQHF. CDR3 nucleotides: TGTGCCAGCAGTGAAGGACGACTCAATCAGCCCCAGCATTTT. Using reference TRBV2 and TRBJ1-5 for the parts outside the CDR3, the full variable domain is EPEVTQTPSHQVTQMGQEVILRCVPISNHLYFYWYRQILGQKVEFLVSFYNNEISEKSEIFDDQFSVERPDGSNFTLKIRSTKLEDSAMYFCASSEGRLNQPQHFGDGTRLSIL.

The chain combines TRBV2 with TRBJ2-2; a possible D gene is TRBD1 (6 bases). This CDR3 is built from 15 residues. V was cut by 3 bases and J by 0 bases, with 8 bases left in between. Germline values: CDR1 SNHLY, CDR2 FYNNEI. The CDR3 spells CASSDYRANTGELFF. DNA of the CDR3: TGTGCCAGCAGTGATTACAGGGCGAACACCGGGGAGCTGTTTTTT.

The V and J genes are TRBV3-1 (or the pseudogene TRBV3-2) and TRBJ1-4; weak D call: TRBD1 (6 bases). The CDR3 extends over 13 amino acids. Trimming pared 4 bases from V and 7 bases from J, leaving 10 bases between. Germline V gene data show CDR1 as LGHDT and CDR2 as YNNKEL (reference sequence). CDR3 sequence: CASSPRTAEKLFF. For the CDR3, the DNA is TGTGCCAGCAGCCCGAGGACAGCTGAAAAACTGTTTTTT.

The chain combines TRBV4-1 with TRBJ1-5, with TRBD1 matching over 8 bases. Unmatched junction bases numbered 2, after V lost 0 bases and J lost 4 bases. The CDR3 extends over 15 amino acids. CDR1 MGHRA and CDR2 YSYEKL come from the germline V gene. The CDR3 is CASSQDNRGNQPQHF. In DNA, the CDR3 is TGCGCCAGCAGCCAAGATAACAGGGGGAATCAGCCCCAGCATTTT.

This chain connects TRBV28 to TRBJ1-1; 8 bases map to TRBD1. Germline loops: CDR1 MDHEN, CDR2 SYDVKM. The CDR3 sequence is 16 residues long. Losses at the gene ends were 2 bases for V and 4 bases for J; bases not matched to a gene: 9. Here the CDR3 DNA reads TGTGCCAGCAGTTTAGAGTTCGGACAGGGTGGCACTGAAGCTTTCTTT. As protein: CASSLEFGQGGTEAFF.

V gene TRBV6-5 combines with J gene TRBJ1-1, with D possibly being TRBD1 (6 bases). The CDR3 has 13 amino acids. Looked up from germline, CDR1 is MNHEY and CDR2 is SVGAGI. V was pared by 6 bases and J by 2 bases, with 10 bases between. CDR3 in amino acids: CASRQGPNTEAFF. CDR3 nucleotide sequence: TGTGCCAGCAGACAGGGCCCTAACACTGAAGCTTTCTTT.

The genes are TRBV3-1 (or the pseudogene TRBV3-2) and TRBJ1-2; 7 bases match TRBD1. CDR1 and CDR2 (germline): LGHDT, YNNKEL (reference sequence). Trimming removed 7 bases from V and 7 bases from J; junction bases left unmatched: 3. CDR3 size: 11 residues. The CDR3 sequence: CASTSGGGYTF. The CDR3 bases are TGTGCCAGCACCTCAGGGGGTGGCTACACCTTC.

This chain links TRBV18 with TRBJ1-1; perhaps TRBD1 as D (5 bases). This CDR3 is 15 amino acids long. Germline loops: CDR1 KGHSH, CDR2 LQKENI. Trimming pared 2 bases from V and 5 bases from J, leaving 15 bases between. CDR3 loop: CASSPVEGVRTEAFF. CDR3 bases: TGTGCCAGCTCACCAGTGGAAGGGGTGAGGACTGAAGCTTTCTTT.

This rearrangement joins TRBV7-8 to TRBJ2-5; 12 bases fit TRBD2. The J segment lost 5 bases and the V segment lost 5 bases, leaving 18 bases of the junction unmatched. Germline V gene sequence: CDR1 SGHVS, CDR2 FQNEAQ. CDR3 length: 19 amino acids. This CDR3 is CASSPGLATSGGLGETQYF. The CDR3 region has the DNA TGTGCCAGCAGCCCGGGTCTGGCGACTAGCGGGGGCCTGGGGGAGACCCAGTACTTC.

The rearrangement links TRBV27 to TRBJ2-2, with a weak D call TRBD1 (6 bases). The CDR3 spans 16 residues. Trimming removed 2 bases from V and 2 bases from J, with 12 bases in between. Germline V gene sequence: CDR1 MNHEY, CDR2 SMNVEV (reference sequence). The CDR3 is CASSLRQATNTGELFF. CDR3 nucleotides: TGTGCCAGCAGTTTACGACAGGCGACCAACACCGGGGAGCTGTTTTTT.

This chain joins TRBV18 and TRBJ2-7, with TRBD1 as a possible D gene (6 bases). Germline loops: CDR1 KGHSH, CDR2 LQKENI. Trimming took 6 bases from V and 2 from J, leaving 17 bases between them. This CDR3 comprises 15 residues. The CDR3 protein is CASSPTGTSTYEQYF. The CDR3 DNA reads as TGTGCCAGCTCGCCTACAGGGACCAGCACCTACGAGCAGTACTTC.

The rearrangement joins TRBV6-4 to TRBJ2-5; 10 bases agree with TRBD2. The junction had 5 bases not matched to a gene; V was cut back by 2 bases and J by 5 bases. CDR3 size: 15 residues. CDR1 and CDR2 (germline): MRHNA, SNTAGT. DNA for the CDR3: TGTGCCAGCAGTGACACAGCGGGAGGGCCGGAGACCCAGTACTTC. Its translation: CASSDTAGGPETQYF.

V usage is TRBV7-9 and J usage is TRBJ1-2; 7 nucleotides line up with TRBD1. The V gene's germline CDR1 is SEHNR and CDR2 FQNEAQ (reference sequence). The CDR3 covers 16 residues. The trim removed 1 base at V and 7 bases at J, leaving 12 bases unmatched. CDR3 bases: TGTGCCAGCAGCTTAGGCCGGGACAGAGCGTATTCTGGCTACACCTTC. Its translation: CASSLGRDRAYSGYTF.

This clone has a single count. CDR3 protein: CASSFRGAANEKLFF. CDR3 nucleotide sequence: TGTGCCAGCAGTTTCAGGGGTGCGGCTAATGAAAAACTGTTTTTT. The chain joins TRBV6-5 to TRBJ1-4, with D perhaps TRBD1 (6 bases). CDR3 length: 15 residues. Germline CDR1 MNHEY, CDR2 SVGAGI. V was clipped by 4 bases and J by 3 bases, with 12 bases between them.

The genes are TRBV6-2 or TRBV6-3 and TRBJ2-7; 8 bases agree with TRBD2. This CDR3 contains 14 residues. The germline CDR1 and CDR2 sequences are MNHEY and SVGEGT. V lost 4 bases and J lost 1; bases outside the gene matches: 3. CDR3 residues: CASSWAGGSYEQYF. The CDR3 DNA sequence: TGTGCCAGCAGTTGGGCGGGGGGATCCTACGAGCAGTACTTC.